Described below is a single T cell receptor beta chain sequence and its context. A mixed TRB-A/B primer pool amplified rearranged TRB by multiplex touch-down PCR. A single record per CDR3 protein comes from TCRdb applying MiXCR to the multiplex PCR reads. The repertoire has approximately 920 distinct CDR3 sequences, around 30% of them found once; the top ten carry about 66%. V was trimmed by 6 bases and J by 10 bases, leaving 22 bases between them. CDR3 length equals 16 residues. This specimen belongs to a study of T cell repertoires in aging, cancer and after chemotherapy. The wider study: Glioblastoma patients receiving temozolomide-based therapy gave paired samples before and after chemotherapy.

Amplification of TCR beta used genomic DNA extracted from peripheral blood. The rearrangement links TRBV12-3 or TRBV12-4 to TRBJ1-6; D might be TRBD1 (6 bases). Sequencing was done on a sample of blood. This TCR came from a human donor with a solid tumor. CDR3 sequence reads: CASRVTGAGENSPLHF. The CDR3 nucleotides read TGTGCCAGCAGGGTGACGGGGGCAGGGGAAAACTCACCCCTCCACTTT.